This T cell receptor (beta chain) was identified in a study of T-cell reconstitution after alpha-beta-depleted transplantation in children. Study results and limitations: Certain patients had high TCRbeta diversity at day 60, and it came from recipient T cells and thymic progenitors that survived. Several hundred expanded graft clones reportedly gave rise to the alpha-beta T cells present about two months after transplant. At the one-year point after transplant, T-cell counts and TCRbeta diversity were found to come mostly from T cells that had been newly produced.

The length of the CDR3 is 13 residues. V dropped 0 bases and J dropped 6 bases, with 9 bases sitting between them. Germline V gene data show CDR1 as SGHAT and CDR2 as FQNNGV. This clonotype was picked up a small number of times. Its antigen is unidentified. Unique molecular identifiers were incorporated during preparation of the TCRbeta library. TCRdb reprocessed the PCR reads via MiXCR and lists one record per CDR3 protein. The table records over 450,000 distinct CDR3 sequences, about 10% of them present only once. The clonotype was recovered from a child younger than 10 with inherited bone marrow failure, due to receive a stem cell transplant. The sequenced sample was PBMCs, obtained before TCRalphabeta/CD19-depleted stem cell transplant. The chain links TRBV11-2 to TRBJ2-7; D not certain. CDR3 in DNA: TGTGCCAGCAGCTTAGAGGTAGTATGCGAGCAGTACTTC. Translated, it gives CASSLEVVCEQYF.